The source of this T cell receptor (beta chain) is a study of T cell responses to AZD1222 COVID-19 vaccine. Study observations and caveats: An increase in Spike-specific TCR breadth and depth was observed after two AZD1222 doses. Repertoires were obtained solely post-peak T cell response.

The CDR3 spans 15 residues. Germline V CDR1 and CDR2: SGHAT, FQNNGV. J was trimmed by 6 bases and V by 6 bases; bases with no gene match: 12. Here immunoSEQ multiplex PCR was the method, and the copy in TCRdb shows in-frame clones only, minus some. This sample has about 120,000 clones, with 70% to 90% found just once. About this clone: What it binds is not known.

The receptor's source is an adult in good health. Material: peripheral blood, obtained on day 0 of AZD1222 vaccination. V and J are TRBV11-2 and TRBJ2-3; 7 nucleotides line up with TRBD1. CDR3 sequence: CASSFTGARADTQYF. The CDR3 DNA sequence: TGTGCCAGCAGTTTTACAGGGGCCCGGGCGGATACGCAGTATTTT.